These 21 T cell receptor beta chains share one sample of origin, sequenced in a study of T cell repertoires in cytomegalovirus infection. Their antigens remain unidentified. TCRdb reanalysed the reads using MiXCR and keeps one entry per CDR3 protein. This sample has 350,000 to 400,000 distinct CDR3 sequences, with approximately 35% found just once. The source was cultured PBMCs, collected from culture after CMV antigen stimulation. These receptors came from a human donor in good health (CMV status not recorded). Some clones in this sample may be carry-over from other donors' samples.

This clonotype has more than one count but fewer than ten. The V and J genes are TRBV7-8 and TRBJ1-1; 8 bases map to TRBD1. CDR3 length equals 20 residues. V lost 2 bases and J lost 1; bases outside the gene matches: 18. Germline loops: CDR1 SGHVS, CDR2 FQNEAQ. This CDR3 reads CASSLLFEDRVESGNTEAFF. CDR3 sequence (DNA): TGTGCCAGCAGCTTATTGTTCGAGGACAGGGTCGAGTCTGGGAACACTGAAGCTTTCTTT.

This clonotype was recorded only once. In DNA form, the CDR3 reads TGTGCCAGCTCACCACTGGACAGGGGGAATTCACCCCTCCACTTT. It specifies CASSPLDRGNSPLHF. The chain joins TRBV18 to TRBJ1-6; TRBD1 aligns across 10 bases. With V trimmed by 1 base and J by 7 bases, 1 base remained unmatched. The CDR3 loop spans 15 amino acids. CDR1 KGHSH and CDR2 LQKENI come from the germline V gene.

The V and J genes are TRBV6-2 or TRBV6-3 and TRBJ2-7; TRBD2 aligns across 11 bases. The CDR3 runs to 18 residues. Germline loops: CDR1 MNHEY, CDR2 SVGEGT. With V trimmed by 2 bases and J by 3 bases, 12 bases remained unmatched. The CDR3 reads CASSYPGTSGKTRYEQYF. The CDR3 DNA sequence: TGTGCCAGCAGTTACCCAGGGACTAGCGGAAAAACACGCTACGAGCAGTACTTC.

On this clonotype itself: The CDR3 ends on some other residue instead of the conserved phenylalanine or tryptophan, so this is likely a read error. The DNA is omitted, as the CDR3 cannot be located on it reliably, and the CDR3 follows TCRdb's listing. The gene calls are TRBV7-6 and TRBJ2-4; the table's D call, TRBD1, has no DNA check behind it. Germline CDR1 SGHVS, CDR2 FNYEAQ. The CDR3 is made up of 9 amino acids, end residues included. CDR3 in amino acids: CAPPGSLGV.

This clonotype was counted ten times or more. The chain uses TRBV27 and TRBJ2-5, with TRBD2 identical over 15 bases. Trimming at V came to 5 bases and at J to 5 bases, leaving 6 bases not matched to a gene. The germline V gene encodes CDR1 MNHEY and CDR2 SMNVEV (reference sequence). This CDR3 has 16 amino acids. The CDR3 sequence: CASSPTGTSGRETQYF. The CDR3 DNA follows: TGTGCCAGCAGTCCTACCGGGACTAGCGGGAGGGAGACCCAGTACTTC.

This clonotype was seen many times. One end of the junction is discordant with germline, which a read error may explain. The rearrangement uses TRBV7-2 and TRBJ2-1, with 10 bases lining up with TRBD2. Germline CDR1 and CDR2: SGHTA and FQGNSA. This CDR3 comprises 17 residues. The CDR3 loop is CASTLGVLAGPYNEQFF. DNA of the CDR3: TGTGCCAGCACCTTAGGAGTACTAGCGGGACCCTACAATGAGCAGTTCTTC.

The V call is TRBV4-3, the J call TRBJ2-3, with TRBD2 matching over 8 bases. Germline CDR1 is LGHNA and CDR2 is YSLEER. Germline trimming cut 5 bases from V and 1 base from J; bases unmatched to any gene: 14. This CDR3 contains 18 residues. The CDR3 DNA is TGCGCCAGCAGCGCCAGACTTAGCGGGATGGCGGGCACAGATACGCAGTATTTT. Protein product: CASSARLSGMAGTDTQYF.

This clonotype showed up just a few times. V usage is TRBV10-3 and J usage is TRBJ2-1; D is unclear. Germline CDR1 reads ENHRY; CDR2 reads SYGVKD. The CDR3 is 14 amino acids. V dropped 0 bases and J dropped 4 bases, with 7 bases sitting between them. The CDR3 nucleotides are TGTGCCATCAGTGAGTCCTCCGCTTACAATGAGCAGTTCTTC. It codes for CAISESSAYNEQFF.

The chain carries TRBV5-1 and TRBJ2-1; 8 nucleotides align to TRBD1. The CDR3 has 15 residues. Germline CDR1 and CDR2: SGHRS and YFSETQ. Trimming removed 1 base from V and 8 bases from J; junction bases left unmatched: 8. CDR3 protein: CASSLNWQGADEQFF. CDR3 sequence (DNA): TGCGCCAGCAGCTTGAATTGGCAGGGGGCTGATGAGCAGTTCTTC.

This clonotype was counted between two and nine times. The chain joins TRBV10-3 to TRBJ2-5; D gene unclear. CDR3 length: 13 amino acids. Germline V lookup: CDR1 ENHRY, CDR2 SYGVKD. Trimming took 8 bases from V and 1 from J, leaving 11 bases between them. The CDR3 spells CAIGRNFQETQYF. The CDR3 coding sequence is TGTGCCATCGGCCGGAATTTCCAAGAGACCCAGTACTTC.

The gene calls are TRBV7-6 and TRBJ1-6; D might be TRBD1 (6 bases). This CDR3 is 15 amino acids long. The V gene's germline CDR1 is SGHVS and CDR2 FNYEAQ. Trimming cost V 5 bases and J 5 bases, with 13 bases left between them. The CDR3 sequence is CASSPGGQNNSPLHF. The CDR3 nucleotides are TGTGCCAGCAGCCCAGGCGGACAGAATAATTCACCCCTCCACTTT.

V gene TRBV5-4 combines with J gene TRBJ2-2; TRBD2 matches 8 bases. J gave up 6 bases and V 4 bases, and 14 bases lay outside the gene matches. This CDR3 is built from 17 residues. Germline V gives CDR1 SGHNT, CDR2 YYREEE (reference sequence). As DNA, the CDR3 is TGTGCCAGCAGCATACCTCAACCGGGACTAGGGGCCGGGGAGCTGTTTTTT. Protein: CASSIPQPGLGAGELFF.

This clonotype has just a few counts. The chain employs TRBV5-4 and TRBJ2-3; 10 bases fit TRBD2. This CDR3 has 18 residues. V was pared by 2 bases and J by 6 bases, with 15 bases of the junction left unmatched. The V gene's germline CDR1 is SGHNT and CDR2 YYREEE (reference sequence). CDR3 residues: CASSFQELAGERRDTQYF. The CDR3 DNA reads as TGTGCCAGCAGCTTTCAGGAGCTAGCGGGAGAACGTCGGGATACGCAGTATTTT. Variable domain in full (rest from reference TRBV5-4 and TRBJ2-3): ETGVTQSPTHLIKTRGQQVTLRCSSQSGHNTVSWYQQALGQGPQFIFQYYREEENGRGNFPPRFSGLQFPNYSSELNVNALELDDSALYLCASSFQELAGERRDTQYFGPGTRLTVL.

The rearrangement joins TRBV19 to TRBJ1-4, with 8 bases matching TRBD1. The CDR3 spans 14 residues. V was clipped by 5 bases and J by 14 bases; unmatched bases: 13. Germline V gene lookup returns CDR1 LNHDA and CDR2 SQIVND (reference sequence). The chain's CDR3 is CASSSGQGPNRLFF. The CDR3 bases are TGTGCCAGTAGTTCCGGACAGGGTCCCAACCGGCTGTTTTTT.

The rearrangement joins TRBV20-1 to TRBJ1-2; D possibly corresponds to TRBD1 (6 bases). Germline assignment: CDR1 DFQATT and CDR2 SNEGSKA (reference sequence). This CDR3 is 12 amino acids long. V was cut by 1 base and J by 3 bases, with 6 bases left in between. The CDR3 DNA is TGCAGTGCTAGAGGGACAGACTATGGCTACACCTTC. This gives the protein CSARGTDYGYTF.

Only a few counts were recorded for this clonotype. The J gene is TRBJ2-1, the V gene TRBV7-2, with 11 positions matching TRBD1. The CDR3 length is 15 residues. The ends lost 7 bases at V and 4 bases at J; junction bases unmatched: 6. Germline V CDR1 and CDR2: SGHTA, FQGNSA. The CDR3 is CASKFRDRGYNEQFF. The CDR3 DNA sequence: TGTGCCAGCAAATTCCGGGACAGGGGGTACAATGAGCAGTTCTTC.

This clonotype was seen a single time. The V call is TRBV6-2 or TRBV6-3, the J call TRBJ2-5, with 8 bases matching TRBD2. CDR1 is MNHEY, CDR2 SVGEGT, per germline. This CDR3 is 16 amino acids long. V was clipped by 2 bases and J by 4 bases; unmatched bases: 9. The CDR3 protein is CASSYSSGTSGETQYF. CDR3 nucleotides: TGTGCCAGCAGTTACAGCTCCGGGACTAGTGGAGAGACCCAGTACTTC.

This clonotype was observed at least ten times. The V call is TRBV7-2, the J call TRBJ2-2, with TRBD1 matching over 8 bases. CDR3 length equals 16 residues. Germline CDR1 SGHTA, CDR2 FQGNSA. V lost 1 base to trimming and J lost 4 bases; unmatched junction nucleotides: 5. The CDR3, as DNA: TGTGCCAGCAGCTTAGTTAGGGACAGGCGCACCGGGGAGCTGTTTTTT. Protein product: CASSLVRDRRTGELFF.

The CDR3 nucleotides read TGCGCCAGCAGGGGGGTTCGCCTACGTGGTACTGAAGCTTTCTTT. It translates to CASRGVRLRGTEAFF. The chain couples TRBV4-1 to TRBJ1-1; TRBD1 is a possible D gene (5 bases). The length of the CDR3 is 15 residues. The germline V gene encodes CDR1 MGHRA and CDR2 YSYEKL. V dropped 6 bases and J dropped 5 bases, with 19 bases sitting between them.

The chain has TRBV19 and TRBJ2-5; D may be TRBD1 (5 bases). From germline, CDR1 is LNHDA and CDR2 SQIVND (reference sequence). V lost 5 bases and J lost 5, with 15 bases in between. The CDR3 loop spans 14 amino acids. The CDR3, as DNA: TGTGCCAGTAGTTTGGGCCAAGCAGGGGAGACCCAGTACTTC. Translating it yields CASSLGQAGETQYF.

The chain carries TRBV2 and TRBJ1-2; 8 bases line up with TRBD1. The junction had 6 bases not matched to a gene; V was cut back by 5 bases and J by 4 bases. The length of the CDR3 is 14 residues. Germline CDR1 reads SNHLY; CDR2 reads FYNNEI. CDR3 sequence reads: CASSLVTGGYGYTF. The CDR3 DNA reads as TGTGCCAGCAGTCTCGTTACAGGGGGCTATGGCTACACCTTC.